This T cell receptor beta chain was sequenced in a study of blood T cell repertoires in COVID-19 (dated by TCRdb to 2020 to 2021). A note on the overall study: Collaborator samples came from the United States, Italy and Spain and covered acute and convalescent phases of COVID-19. HLA class I and class II types, where available, came from metadata supplied by the sample provider rather than from assay-based typing. A de-identified subject ID, COVID-19 status, age in years and sex were almost always included in the sample metadata. The prospective study material was composed of cDNA or gDNA derived from T cells, B-cell-depleted T cells, or PBMCs. Subjects who had been exposed to COVID-19, were actively infected with it, or had recovered from it provided the deeply sampled blood TCRbeta repertoires that made up the dataset. The repertoires were released in a freely available public database meant as a resource for research on the immune response to SARS-CoV-2. The samples were drawn from two sources: the first 160 participants of the ongoing ImmuneRACE study, and 1,000 to 1,500 subjects contributed by 6 global collaborators. Paper-wide results and their limitations: Clinical and demographic metadata were provided uncurated, with the amount varying by source and participant.

TCRbeta CDR3 regions were amplified from genomic DNA by means of the immunoSEQ Assay, a bias-controlled multiplex PCR. The published analysis was carried out like this. The number of nucleated cells in each sample was estimated from the amplification of reference gene primers within the assay. Sequence reads were collapsed and filtered to measure the absolute abundance of every unique TCRbeta CDR3 rearrangement. For each sample, productive Simpson clonality was calculated by taking the square root of Simpson's diversity index across productive rearrangements. TCRdb took this table from immuneACCESS and kept in-frame rearrangements with V and J called. Such tables lack part of the clones; where checked against another copy, unresolved V genes explain under half of the gap, and the rest is unexplained. V, J and clone size are those of that table, while D and trimming were read from the DNA. This sample comprises 65,000 or so clones, approximately 82% of them detected only once. Roughly 3.9% of the sample goes to the ten largest clones.

Collaborating institutions collected whole blood in K2EDTA tubes following their own protocols. For TCRbeta analysis, collaborators shipped samples as frozen whole blood, isolated PBMCs, or DNA extracted from either of those sample types. Based on the germline V gene (reference sequence), the CDR1 and CDR2 sequences are LNHDA and SQIVND. The CDR3 runs 14 amino acids, cysteine and phenylalanine included. Just CDR3 DNA is preserved here, 42 bases in frame from base 1. At the junction V is shortened by 11 bases and J by 7 bases; bases outside the gene matches: 10. A word on this clone: Its antigen is unknown. It has no much larger one-base neighbor in the sample; base qualities were not kept.

Recombination joined TRBV19 with TRBJ1-6; the junction holds 8 bases that match TRBD1. The source is a man aged 55-75 years with acute or convalescent COVID-19. Sequencing input: peripheral blood. The DNA sequence is TGTGCCTCGACCAGACAGGGGTACAATTCACCCCTCCACTTT. This gives the protein CASTRQGYNSPLHF.